This passage covers 20 T cell receptor beta chains from one sample sequenced in a study of cytomegalovirus exposure and HLA in healthy donors. It was with 60 Vbeta and 13 Jbeta primers that the PCR ran. This table comes from immunoSEQ multiplex PCR, and its TCRdb copy is limited to in-frame clones, with some not included. The data hold over 100,000 clones, with about three quarters observed a single time. The sequenced sample was PBMCs. All receptors derive from a woman in her 40s in good health and CMV-seropositive.

The gene calls are TRBV7-2 and TRBJ1-1, with TRBD1 matching over 7 bases. Germline V gene data show CDR1 as SGHTA and CDR2 as FQGNSA. The CDR3 is 12 amino acids. The trim removed 3 bases at V and 10 bases at J, leaving 5 bases unmatched. The CDR3 is CASSFSDRLAFF. In nucleotides, the CDR3 is TGTGCCAGCAGCTTTTCGGACAGGCTAGCTTTCTTT.

This clone was detected only a few times. The rearrangement joins TRBV29-1 to TRBJ1-1; 7 positions agree with TRBD1. With V trimmed by 5 bases and J by 5 bases, 14 bases remained unmatched. This CDR3 contains 15 residues. Germline V lookup: CDR1 SQVTM, CDR2 ANQGSEA. The CDR3 region has the DNA TGCAGCGTTCGGGAACTAACAGGGGCGGAAACTGAAGCTTTCTTT. As protein: CSVRELTGAETEAFF.

The V gene is TRBV10-3, the J gene TRBJ2-7; D may be TRBD2 (6 bases). The length of the CDR3 is 16 residues. V was pared by 2 bases and J by 2 bases, with 16 bases between. The germline gives CDR1 ENHRY, CDR2 SYGVKD. This CDR3 is CAISEPKAGRAYEQYF. For the CDR3, the DNA is TGTGCCATCAGTGAGCCGAAGGCGGGGCGCGCCTACGAGCAGTACTTC.

The chain carries TRBV5-4 and TRBJ1-1, with D uncertain. The CDR3 is 13 residues long. CDR1 is SGHNT and CDR2 is YYREEE in the germline V gene (reference sequence). V dropped 2 bases and J dropped 6 bases, with 11 bases sitting between them. DNA for the CDR3: TGTGCCAGCAGCTTCGGGGAAGCGTCTGAAGCTTTCTTT. It codes for CASSFGEASEAFF.

This chain uses TRBV27 with TRBJ1-2; a possible D gene is TRBD1 (6 bases). There are 14 residues in the CDR3. Trimming took 8 bases from V and 6 from J, leaving 19 bases between them. The V gene's germline CDR1 is MNHEY and CDR2 SMNVEV (reference sequence). In DNA, the CDR3 is TGTGCCAGCTGGACCCGGGACACCGCCCATGGCTACACCTTC. Protein: CASWTRDTAHGYTF.

This clone was detected only once. Other nucleotide sequences from this sample produce the same CDR3. The J gene is TRBJ1-2, the V gene TRBV9, with TRBD1 matching over 11 bases. CDR3 length equals 14 residues. V shed 3 bases and J 4 bases; nucleotides not matched to a gene: 2. Germline CDR1 reads SGDLS; CDR2 reads YYNGEE. The CDR3 is CASSEGQGAYGYTF. The CDR3 region has the DNA TGTGCCAGCAGCGAAGGACAGGGGGCCTATGGCTACACCTTC.

CDR3: CASRSYSGQETQYF. CDR3 DNA: TGTGCCAGCAGAAGCTACAGCGGACAAGAGACCCAGTACTTC. The genes are TRBV2 and TRBJ2-5; TRBD2 might be the D (5 bases). V shed 6 bases and J shed 2 bases, with 13 bases lying between them. The CDR3 loop spans 14 amino acids. Per the germline V gene, CDR1 is SNHLY and CDR2 is FYNNEI.

The genes are TRBV28 and TRBJ1-5; D is undetermined. V lost 1 base to trimming and J lost 7 bases, with 11 bases between them. The CDR3 spans 14 residues. Germline assignment: CDR1 MDHEN and CDR2 SYDVKM. CDR3 loop: CASSLSGLLQPQHF. CDR3 DNA sequence: TGTGCCAGCAGTTTATCCGGGTTGCTCCAGCCCCAGCATTTT. The whole variable domain, remainder taken from reference TRBV28 and TRBJ1-5, is DVKVTQSSRYLVKRTGEKVFLECVQDMDHENMFWYRQDPGLGLRLIYFSYDVKMKEKGDIPEGYSVSREKKERFSLILESASTNQTSMYLCASSLSGLLQPQHFGDGTRLSIL.

V and J are TRBV6-5 and TRBJ2-2; D may be TRBD1 (5 bases). This CDR3 spans 13 amino acids. The germline V gene encodes CDR1 MNHEY and CDR2 SVGAGI. V gave up 6 bases and J gave up 9 bases, with 14 bases separating them. The CDR3 nucleotides read TGTGCCAGCAGGGAACAGGTTTTGAGGGAGCTGTTTTTT. Protein sequence: CASREQVLRELFF.

Concerning this clone itself: Other DNA sequences in the same sample also yield this CDR3. This chain joins TRBV5-1 and TRBJ1-5, with D perhaps TRBD1 (6 bases). The V gene lost 2 bases and the J gene lost 0 bases, with 9 bases spanning the gap. The CDR3 length is 15 residues. CDR1 and CDR2 from the germline V gene are SGHRS and YFSETQ. The CDR3 bases are TGCGCCAGCAGCTTATCAGGGGATAGCAATCAGCCCCAGCATTTT. This codes for CASSLSGDSNQPQHF.

This rearrangement joins TRBV5-1 to TRBJ1-1, with unresolved D. This CDR3 spans 14 amino acids. The V gene lost 0 bases and the J gene lost 1 base, with 7 bases spanning the gap. Per the germline V gene, CDR1 is SGHRS and CDR2 is YFSETQ. In nucleotides, the CDR3 is TGCGCCAGCAGCTTGGCATCCAGGAACACTGAAGCTTTCTTT. Its protein product is CASSLASRNTEAFF.

The table lists this clone with a few counts. The V and J genes are TRBV19 and TRBJ1-4; a possible D gene is TRBD1 (5 bases). Per the germline V gene, CDR1 is LNHDA and CDR2 is SQIVND (reference sequence). The CDR3 sequence is 14 residues long. Trimming left V 5 bases short and J 7 bases short, with 14 bases between. The DNA for the CDR3 is TGTGCCAGTAGTGGCAGGGCTGCTGGTGAAAAACTGTTTTTT. This translates into CASSGRAAGEKLFF.

The J gene is TRBJ1-2, the V gene TRBV5-1; maybe TRBD1 (5 bases). The germline gives CDR1 SGHRS, CDR2 YFSETQ. The CDR3 is 15 residues long. V gave up 1 base and J gave up 3 bases, with 13 bases separating them. CDR3 amino acids: CASSLNPGFDYGYTF. The CDR3 DNA reads as TGCGCCAGCAGCTTGAATCCAGGGTTTGACTATGGCTACACCTTC. Variable domain in full (rest from reference TRBV5-1 and TRBJ1-2): KAGVTQTPRYLIKTRGQQVTLSCSPISGHRSVSWYQQTPGQGLQFLFEYFSETQRNKGNFPGRFSGRQFSNSRSEMNVSTLELGDSALYLCASSLNPGFDYGYTFGSGTRLTVV.

This chain uses TRBV2 with TRBJ1-5; 8 bases match TRBD1. CDR3 length: 13 residues. The V gene end was trimmed by 6 bases and the J gene end by 7 bases; junction bases not matched to a gene: 5. CDR1 SNHLY and CDR2 FYNNEI come from the germline V gene. CDR3 in DNA: TGTGCCAGCAGCCACAGGGGGAGCCAGCCCCAGCATTTT. Translation: CASSHRGSQPQHF.

J is TRBJ1-1 and V is TRBV10-3; 7 positions agree with TRBD1. V lost 6 bases and J lost 1; bases outside the gene matches: 11. This CDR3 has 16 residues. Germline loops: CDR1 ENHRY, CDR2 SYGVKD. The CDR3 sequence: CAIRFWTGGTNTEAFF. For the CDR3, the DNA is TGTGCCATCAGATTTTGGACAGGAGGAACGAACACTGAAGCTTTCTTT.

The CDR3 DNA sequence: TGTGCCAGCAGCGTGACTAGCGGGGGGCTTTTCTCCTACAATGAGCAGTTCTTC. Protein: CASSVTSGGLFSYNEQFF. This chain connects TRBV5-6 to TRBJ2-1, with 13 positions matching TRBD2. CDR1 SGHDT and CDR2 YYEEEE come from the germline V gene. After removal of 4 bases from V and 0 bases from J, the junction contained 7 bases not matched to a gene. The CDR3 covers 18 residues.

On this clone: An end of the junction does not agree with germline; a read error may underlie this. The CDR3 DNA reads TGTGCCAGCAGTTTATCGGCGACAGGGAATGGGCAGTTCTTC. Its translation: CASSLSATGNGQFF. The rearrangement joins TRBV27 to TRBJ2-1; 7 positions match TRBD1. This CDR3 comprises 14 residues. Germline lookup yields CDR1 MNHEY and CDR2 SMNVEV (reference sequence).

The rearrangement links TRBV29-1 to TRBJ2-1; a possible D gene is TRBD1 (6 bases). This CDR3 spans 13 amino acids. V shed 3 bases and J shed 2 bases, with 8 bases lying between them. Germline CDR1 SQVTM, CDR2 ANQGSEA. The CDR3 DNA sequence: TGCAGCGTTGACAGGGGCGCCTACAATGAGCAGTTCTTC. Amino acid sequence: CSVDRGAYNEQFF.

The rearrangement links TRBV7-6 to TRBJ2-2, with D tentatively TRBD1 (5 bases). The CDR3 has 13 amino acids. Germline lookup yields CDR1 SGHVS and CDR2 FNYEAQ. Trimming removed 5 bases at V and 6 bases at J, with 10 bases between. The DNA for the CDR3 is TGTGCCAGCAGCGAAGGGGTGTCCGGGGAGCTGTTTTTT. Protein: CASSEGVSGELFF. The full variable domain, rest sourced from reference TRBV7-6 and TRBJ2-2, is GAGVSQSPRYKVTKRGQDVALRCDPISGHVSLYWYRQALGQGPEFLTYFNYEAQQDKSGLPNDRFSAERPEGSISTLTIQRTEQRDSAMYRCASSEGVSGELFFGEGSRLTVL.

This clone was observed a single time. The rearrangement links TRBV9 to TRBJ1-1; 7 nucleotides agree with TRBD1. V lost 4 bases, J lost 4 bases, and 4 bases stayed unmatched. Germline V lookup: CDR1 SGDLS, CDR2 YYNGEE. This CDR3 comprises 13 residues. CDR3 residues: CASSPGQVTEAFF. The CDR3 nucleotides read TGTGCCAGCAGCCCCGGACAGGTCACTGAAGCTTTCTTT.